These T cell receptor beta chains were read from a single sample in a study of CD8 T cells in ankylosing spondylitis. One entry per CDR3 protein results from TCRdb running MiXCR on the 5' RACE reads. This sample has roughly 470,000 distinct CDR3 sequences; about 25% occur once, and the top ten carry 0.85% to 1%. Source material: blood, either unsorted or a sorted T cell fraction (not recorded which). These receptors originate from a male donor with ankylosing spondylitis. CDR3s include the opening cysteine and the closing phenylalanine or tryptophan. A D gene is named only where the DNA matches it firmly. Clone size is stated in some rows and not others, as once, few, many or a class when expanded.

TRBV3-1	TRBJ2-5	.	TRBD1	CASRREGAQETQYF	TGTGCCAGCAGACGTGAGGGGGCGCAAGAGACCCAGTACTTC
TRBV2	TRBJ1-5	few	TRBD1	CATHGQAGQPQHF	TGTGCCACCCACGGACAGGCGGGCCAGCCCCAGCATTTT
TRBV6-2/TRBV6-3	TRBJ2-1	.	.	CATGEYNEQFF	TGTGCCACGGGGGAGTACAATGAGCAGTTCTTC
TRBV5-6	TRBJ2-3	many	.	CASSLGLVGTDTQYF	TGTGCCAGCAGCTTGGGGTTGGTCGGAACAGATACGCAGTATTTT
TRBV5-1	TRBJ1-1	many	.	CASSLVPEGGTEAFF	TGCGCCAGCAGCTTGGTCCCAGAAGGAGGGACTGAAGCTTTCTTT
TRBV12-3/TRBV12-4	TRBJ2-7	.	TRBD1	CASSFADRGFDEQYF	TGTGCCAGCAGTTTCGCCGACAGGGGATTCGACGAGCAGTACTTC
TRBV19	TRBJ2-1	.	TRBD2	CAVGTSGSNEQFF	TGTGCCGTCGGGACTAGCGGCTCCAATGAGCAGTTCTTC
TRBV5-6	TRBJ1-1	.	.	CASIRARGNTEAFF	TGTGCCAGTATCCGTGCGAGAGGGAACACTGAAGCTTTCTTT
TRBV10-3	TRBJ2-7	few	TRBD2	CAISAVAGGRYEQYF	TGTGCCATCAGTGCGGTAGCGGGAGGGCGGTACGAGCAGTACTTC
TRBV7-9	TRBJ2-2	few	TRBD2	CASSRTGGANTGELFF	TGTGCCAGCAGCCGCACCGGGGGGGCGAACACCGGGGAGCTGTTTTTT
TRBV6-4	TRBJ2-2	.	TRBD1	CASNDRGPTGELFF	TGTGCCAGCAATGACAGGGGACCTACCGGGGAGCTGTTTTTT
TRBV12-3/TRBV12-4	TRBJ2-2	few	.	CASSPDTGSTGELFF	TGTGCCAGCAGCCCGGATACGGGGTCCACCGGGGAGCTGTTTTTT
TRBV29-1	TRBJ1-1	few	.	CSATGQWNTEAFF	TGCAGCGCCACTGGACAGTGGAACACTGAAGCTTTCTTT
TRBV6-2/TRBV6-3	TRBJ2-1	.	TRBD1	CASSYLTGAYNEQFF	TGTGCCAGCAGTTACCTGACAGGGGCTTACAATGAGCAGTTCTTC
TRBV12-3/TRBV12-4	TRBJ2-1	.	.	CASTMTYNEQFF	TGTGCCAGCACTATGACCTACAATGAGCAGTTCTTC
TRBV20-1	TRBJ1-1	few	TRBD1	CSATDRGDTEAFF	TGCAGTGCTACGGACAGGGGAGACACTGAAGCTTTCTTT
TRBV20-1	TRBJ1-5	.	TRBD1	CSARGDRELQPQHF	TGCAGTGCTAGAGGGGACAGGGAGCTTCAGCCCCAGCATTTT
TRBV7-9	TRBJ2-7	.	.	CASSLDTGIKYF	TGTGCCAGCAGCTTGGACACCGGGATTAAATACTTC
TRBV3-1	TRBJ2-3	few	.	CASSQEGLLDTQYF	TGTGCCAGCAGCCAAGAGGGACTTCTAGATACGCAGTATTTT
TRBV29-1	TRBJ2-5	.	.	CAEGIGETQYF	TGCGCCGAAGGGATAGGGGAGACCCAGTACTTC
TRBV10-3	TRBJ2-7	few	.	CAAPGSEQYF	TGTGCGGCCCCGGGATCTGAGCAGTACTTC
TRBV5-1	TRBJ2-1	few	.	CASSLRLSSSYNEQFF	TGCGCCAGCAGCCTCCGTCTTTCTAGCTCCTACAATGAGCAGTTCTTC
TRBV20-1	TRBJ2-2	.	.	CSARDGAYTGELFF	TGCAGTGCTAGAGATGGGGCCTACACCGGGGAGCTGTTTTTT
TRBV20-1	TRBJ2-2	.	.	CSARGRVTGELFF	TGCAGTGCTAGAGGTCGAGTCACCGGGGAGCTGTTTTTT
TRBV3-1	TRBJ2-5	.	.	CASGLETQYF	TGTGCCAGCGGATTGGAGACCCAGTACTTC
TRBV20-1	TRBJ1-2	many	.	CSALYGYTF	TGCAGTGCCCTATATGGCTACACCTTC
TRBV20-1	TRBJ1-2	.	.	CSAQVGVGGYTF	TGCAGTGCTCAAGTTGGGGTTGGAGGCTACACCTTC
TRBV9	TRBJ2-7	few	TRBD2	CASSVTSSLTYEQYF	TGTGCCAGCAGCGTGACTAGCAGCCTGACCTACGAGCAGTACTTC
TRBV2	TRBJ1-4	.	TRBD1	CASRKGQGIAEKLFF	TGTGCCAGCAGGAAAGGACAGGGGATAGCTGAAAAACTGTTTTTT
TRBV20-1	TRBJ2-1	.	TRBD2	CSAKGLAGVYYNEQFF	TGCAGTGCCAAAGGACTAGCGGGAGTATACTACAATGAGCAGTTCTTC